This paragraph covers one T cell receptor (beta chain) sequence. Additional DNA sequences in this sample encode the identical CDR3. The data stem from a study of blood T cell repertoires in COVID-19. Study-level background: The samples span acute and convalescent COVID-19 from the United States, Italy and Spain. In each case, the material was cDNA or gDNA derived from T cells, B-cell-depleted T cells, or PBMCs.

Per the authors' pipeline: How many nucleated cells were present was estimated from reference gene primer amplification. The protocol was immunoSEQ multiplex PCR, while the TCRdb copy is restricted to in-frame clones and leaves out a portion. Clone size and the V and J calls come from that table; the DNA yielded D and trimming. The table shows over 200,000 clones, with under 90% occurring only once. The CDR3 length is 15 residues. Trimming took off 2 bases at V and 5 bases at J, with 16 bases between the two ends. CDR1 and CDR2 from the germline V gene are SGHTA and FQGNSA. The chain recombines TRBV7-2 with TRBJ2-7; a weak D match, TRBD2 (5 bases). The source is a woman at least 80 years old with active or convalescent COVID-19. Sequenced material: peripheral blood. The CDR3 DNA sequence: TGTGCCAGCAGCTTATTTCGTGGGAGTGAAAACGAGCAGTACTTC. Encoded protein: CASSLFRGSENEQYF.